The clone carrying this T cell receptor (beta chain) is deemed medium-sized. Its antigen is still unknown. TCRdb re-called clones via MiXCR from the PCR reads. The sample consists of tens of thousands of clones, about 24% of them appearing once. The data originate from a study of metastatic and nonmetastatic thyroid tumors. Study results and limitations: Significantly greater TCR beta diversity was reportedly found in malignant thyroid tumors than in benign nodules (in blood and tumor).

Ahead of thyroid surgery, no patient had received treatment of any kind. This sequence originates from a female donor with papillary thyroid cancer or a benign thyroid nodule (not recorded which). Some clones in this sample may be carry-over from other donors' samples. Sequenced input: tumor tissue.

The CDR3 loop is CASSRGIYNEQFF. The CDR3 DNA sequence: TGTGCCAGCAGCAGGGGGATCTACAATGAGCAGTTCTTC. The chain links TRBV28 to TRBJ2-1; TRBD1 matches 7 bases. CDR3 size: 13 residues. Germline values: CDR1 MDHEN, CDR2 SYDVKM. V was clipped by 6 bases and J by 3 bases; unmatched bases: 2.